One and the same sample provided the 25 T cell receptor beta chains below, sequenced in a study of cytomegalovirus exposure and HLA in healthy donors. Amplification used 60 Vbeta primers and 13 Jbeta primers. Sequencing used immunoSEQ multiplex PCR; TCRdb keeps in-frame clones, though not all of them. The profile shows fewer than 250,000 clones, about 80% of them singletons. The material sequenced was PBMCs. The receptors here all came from a man aged 35 to 55 in good health and CMV-seropositive.

The chain employs TRBV5-1 and TRBJ2-5, with TRBD1 as a possible D gene (6 bases). The last part of the DNA fits TRBJ2-7 better; the J call may be wrong. This CDR3 is built from 16 residues. Germline CDR1 SGHRS, CDR2 YFSETQ. The CDR3 nucleotides read TGCGCCAGCAGCTTGTCGGTGGTGCAGGGGACCTACGAGCAGTACTTC. Residues: CASSLSVVQGTYEQYF.

CDR3 in amino acids: CAWSPGHSNTGELFF. The DNA of the CDR3 is TGTGCCTGGAGTCCGGGACACTCGAACACCGGGGAGCTGTTTTTT. The chain uses TRBV30 and TRBJ2-2, with D possibly matching TRBD1 (6 bases). Per germline, CDR1 GTSNPN and CDR2 SVGIG (reference sequence). The CDR3 totals 15 residues. Trimming removed 2 bases at V and 0 bases at J, with 10 bases between.

V usage is TRBV5-4 and J usage is TRBJ2-3; D is possibly TRBD2 (7 bases). CDR3 length equals 17 residues. V was trimmed by 0 bases and J by 0 bases, leaving 14 bases between them. CDR1 is SGHNT, CDR2 YYREEE, per germline (reference sequence). CDR3 in DNA: TGTGCCAGCAGCTTGGCCATGGCGGGGGCCAGCACAGATACGCAGTATTTT. Protein product: CASSLAMAGASTDTQYF.

The rearrangement joins TRBV28 to TRBJ1-2; D is perhaps TRBD1 (5 bases). Germline V gene sequence: CDR1 MDHEN, CDR2 SYDVKM. This CDR3 has 13 residues. With 4 bases removed from V and 4 bases from J, the gap between germline ends came to 10 bases. This CDR3 is CASSYPRGYGYTF. CDR3 nucleotides: TGTGCCAGCAGTTATCCAAGGGGCTATGGCTACACCTTC.

J is TRBJ2-5 and V is TRBV11-2; D call uncertain. This CDR3 spans 11 amino acids. V was shortened by 5 bases and J by 3 bases, with 4 bases between the two germline ends. Germline V gives CDR1 SGHAT, CDR2 FQNNGV. The CDR3 sequence is CASSPKETQYF. The CDR3 DNA follows: TGTGCCAGCAGCCCCAAAGAGACCCAGTACTTC.

V gene TRBV6-1 combines with J gene TRBJ1-4, with D maybe TRBD1 (6 bases). V lost 6 bases to trimming and J lost 4 bases, with 15 bases between them. Germline CDR1 is MNHNS and CDR2 is SASEGT. The CDR3 has 15 amino acids. CDR3 sequence: CASSARGLGNEKLFF. CDR3 DNA: TGTGCCAGCAGCGCCAGGGGCTTGGGTAATGAAAAACTGTTTTTT.

The rearrangement joins TRBV4-3 to TRBJ2-3, with TRBD2 matching 9 bases. The CDR3 has 15 residues. V was clipped by 3 bases and J by 3 bases; unmatched bases: 4. Germline V gene data show CDR1 as LGHNA and CDR2 as YSLEER. CDR3 DNA: TGCGCCAGCAGCCAGCAGACTAGCGGAACAGATACGCAGTATTTT. Translating it yields CASSQQTSGTDTQYF.

V usage is TRBV4-2 and J usage is TRBJ2-5, with TRBD2 matching 15 bases. The DNA end favors TRBJ2-7, so the J call may be wrong. CDR1 and CDR2 from the germline V gene are LGHNA and YNFKEQ. The CDR3 runs 21 residues. CDR3 in amino acids: CASSQGAPGLAGGRSSYEQYF. For the CDR3, the DNA is TGTGCCAGCAGCCAAGGGGCCCCGGGACTAGCGGGAGGTAGGAGCTCCTACGAGCAGTACTTC.

V gene TRBV5-6 combines with J gene TRBJ2-1, with a possible D match to TRBD1 (7 bases). The CDR3 runs to 13 residues. Germline loops: CDR1 SGHDT, CDR2 YYEEEE. The CDR3 loop is CASRRGAYNEQFF. The DNA for the CDR3 is TGTGCGAGCCGCAGGGGGGCGTACAATGAGCAGTTCTTC.

This sequence joins TRBV27 and TRBJ1-2; D might be TRBD1 (6 bases). From germline, CDR1 is MNHEY and CDR2 SMNVEV (reference sequence). This CDR3 is 17 amino acids long. V was cut by 0 bases and J by 0 bases, with 14 bases left in between. In DNA form, the CDR3 reads TGTGCCAGCAGTTTATCGAGCCAGGGGACGACTAACTATGGCTACACCTTC. Translating it yields CASSLSSQGTTNYGYTF.

The chain combines TRBV28 with TRBJ2-7; TRBD2 matches at 10 bases. The CDR3 consists of 21 residues. J lost 0 bases, V lost 3 bases, and 20 bases had no gene match. The V gene's germline CDR1 is MDHEN and CDR2 SYDVKM. The CDR3 nucleotides read TGTGCCAGCAGTTTCACACCCTCCGGGGGGGCGGCTAGCGGGAGCTCCTACGAGCAGTACTTC. It specifies CASSFTPSGGAASGSSYEQYF.

The chain couples TRBV29-1 to TRBJ2-7, with TRBD2 identical over 10 bases. Losses at the gene ends were 5 bases for V and 3 bases for J; bases not matched to a gene: 4. CDR1 is SQVTM, CDR2 ANQGSEA, per germline. The length of the CDR3 is 13 residues. CDR3: CSVWTSGFYEQYF. The DNA of the CDR3 is TGCAGCGTTTGGACTAGCGGATTCTACGAGCAGTACTTC.

V gene TRBV6-1 combines with J gene TRBJ2-1; 7 bases agree with TRBD1. Germline V gives CDR1 MNHNS, CDR2 SASEGT. The CDR3 totals 16 residues. The ends lost 0 bases at V and 8 bases at J; junction bases unmatched: 10. Here the CDR3 DNA reads TGTGCCAGCAGTGAAGCCGGGACAGTCAACTGGGATGAGCAGTTCTTC. Encoded protein: CASSEAGTVNWDEQFF.

The gene calls are TRBV19 and TRBJ1-3; possible D gene TRBD1, 6 bases. This CDR3 has 15 amino acids. From germline, CDR1 is LNHDA and CDR2 SQIVND (reference sequence). V was trimmed by 7 bases and J by 0 bases, leaving 13 bases between them. The CDR3: CASIDPGASGNTIYF. The CDR3 nucleotides are TGTGCCAGTATCGATCCAGGGGCCTCTGGAAACACCATATATTTT.

The CDR3: CASKQRVLTDTQYF. The CDR3 nucleotides are TGTGCCAGTAAACAGAGGGTGTTGACAGATACGCAGTATTTT. The chain uses TRBV19 and TRBJ2-3, with D tentatively TRBD2 (5 bases). Per germline, CDR1 LNHDA and CDR2 SQIVND (reference sequence). V shed 7 bases and J shed 3 bases, with 14 bases lying between them. CDR3 length: 14 residues.

This chain joins TRBV29-1 and TRBJ1-1; no reliable D call. The V gene's germline CDR1 is SQVTM and CDR2 ANQGSEA. V lost 7 bases, J lost 1 base, and 10 bases lay in between. This CDR3 has 12 amino acids. CDR3 bases: TGCAGCGCCCTCGTGGCGAACACTGAAGCTTTCTTT. It is translated as CSALVANTEAFF.

The chain has TRBV5-1 and TRBJ2-2, with TRBD2 matching over 12 bases. The J segment lost 7 bases and the V segment lost 0 bases, leaving 4 bases of the junction unmatched. The CDR3 is 16 residues long. Looked up from germline, CDR1 is SGHRS and CDR2 is YFSETQ. The CDR3 loop is CASSLGLAGAVGELFF. CDR3 bases: TGCGCCAGCAGCTTGGGACTAGCGGGAGCGGTCGGGGAGCTGTTTTTT.

This chain joins TRBV6-1 and TRBJ1-3; 7 bases agree with TRBD1. This CDR3 has 15 amino acids. CDR1 and CDR2 from the germline V gene are MNHNS and SASEGT. The junction had 7 bases not matched to a gene; V was cut back by 4 bases and J by 4 bases. The CDR3 sequence: CASSAQPGQGNTIYF. CDR3 sequence (DNA): TGTGCCAGCAGTGCGCAACCGGGACAGGGAAACACCATATATTTT.

The V call is TRBV5-1, the J call TRBJ1-1, with 10 bases that match TRBD1. V gave up 7 bases and J gave up 6 bases; unmatched junction bases: 3. CDR1 and CDR2 (germline): SGHRS, YFSETQ. The CDR3 spans 12 residues. In DNA, the CDR3 is TGCGCCAGCGGCGGACAGGGGGCTGAAGCTTTCTTT. Amino acids: CASGGQGAEAFF.

Regarding this clone: Other DNA sequences in this sample translate to the same CDR3. CDR3 nucleotides: TGTGCCAGCAGCCTTGGGACAGGACCATACAATGAGCAGTTCTTC. It is translated as CASSLGTGPYNEQFF. The chain employs TRBV7-2 and TRBJ2-1; 8 bases are a match to TRBD1. The CDR3 is 15 amino acids. In germline, CDR1 is SGHTA, CDR2 FQGNSA. V shed 5 bases, J shed 4 bases, and the junction held 7 bases outside the gene matches.

There are a few counts of this clone. J is TRBJ2-1 and V is TRBV5-1; TRBD1 matches at 7 bases. This CDR3 has 16 amino acids. The germline gives CDR1 SGHRS, CDR2 YFSETQ. Germline trimming cut 0 bases from V and 3 bases from J; bases unmatched to any gene: 6. CDR3 sequence reads: CASSLESGQDYNEQFF. CDR3 bases: TGCGCCAGCAGCTTGGAGTCAGGACAGGACTACAATGAGCAGTTCTTC. Supplemented by reference TRBV5-1 and TRBJ2-1, the full variable domain reads KAGVTQTPRYLIKTRGQQVTLSCSPISGHRSVSWYQQTPGQGLQFLFEYFSETQRNKGNFPGRFSGRQFSNSRSEMNVSTLELGDSALYLCASSLESGQDYNEQFFGPGTRLTVL.

The V gene is TRBV4-1, the J gene TRBJ1-1; TRBD1 aligns across 9 bases. Germline lookup yields CDR1 MGHRA and CDR2 YSYEKL. Unmatched junction bases numbered 5, after V lost 3 bases and J lost 6 bases. The CDR3 spans 14 residues. The CDR3 nucleotides are TGCGCCAGCAGCCATCCCGACAGGGGGGCTGAAGCTTTCTTT. It translates to CASSHPDRGAEAFF.

The chain couples TRBV7-9 to TRBJ1-5; the match to TRBD1 covers 9 bases. CDR3 length: 14 amino acids. Germline V gene sequence: CDR1 SEHNR, CDR2 FQNEAQ (reference sequence). The ends lost 5 bases at V and 6 bases at J; junction bases unmatched: 5. CDR3 loop: CASSEQGAGQPQHF. CDR3 DNA sequence: TGTGCCAGCAGCGAACAGGGGGCCGGTCAGCCCCAGCATTTT.

This clone appeared a single time. V usage is TRBV4-2 and J usage is TRBJ2-7; D possibly corresponds to TRBD2 (6 bases). CDR3 length equals 17 residues. Trimming stripped 0 bases from V and 0 bases from J, with 15 bases between. Germline loops: CDR1 LGHNA, CDR2 YNFKEQ. CDR3 DNA: TGTGCCAGCAGCCAAGAGATTTCCCGGGACTTCTCCTACGAGCAGTACTTC. As protein: CASSQEISRDFSYEQYF.

The gene calls are TRBV6-5 and TRBJ2-7, with D tentatively TRBD1 (8 bases). V was pared by 6 bases and J by 5 bases, with 17 bases between. The CDR3 totals 14 residues. The germline V gene encodes CDR1 MNHEY and CDR2 SVGAGI. As DNA, the CDR3 is TGTGCCAGCAGCCTCGGACAGGGAGGGGACGAGCAGTACTTC. Its protein is CASSLGQGGDEQYF.